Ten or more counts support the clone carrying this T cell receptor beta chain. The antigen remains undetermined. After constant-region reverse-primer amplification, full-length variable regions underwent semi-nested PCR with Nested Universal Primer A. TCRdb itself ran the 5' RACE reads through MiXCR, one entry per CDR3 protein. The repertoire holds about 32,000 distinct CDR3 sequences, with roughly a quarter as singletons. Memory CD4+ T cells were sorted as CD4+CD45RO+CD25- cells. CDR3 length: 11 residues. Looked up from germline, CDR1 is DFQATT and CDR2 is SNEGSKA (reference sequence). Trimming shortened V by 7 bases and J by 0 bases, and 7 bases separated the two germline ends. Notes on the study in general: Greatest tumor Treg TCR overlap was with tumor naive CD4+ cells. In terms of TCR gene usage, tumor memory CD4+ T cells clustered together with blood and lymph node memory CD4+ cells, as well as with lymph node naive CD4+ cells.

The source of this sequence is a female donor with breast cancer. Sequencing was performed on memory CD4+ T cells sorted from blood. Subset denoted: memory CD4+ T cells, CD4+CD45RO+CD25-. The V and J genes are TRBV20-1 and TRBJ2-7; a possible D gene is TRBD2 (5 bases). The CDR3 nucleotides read TGCAGTGTTGAGGGCTCCTACGAGCAGTACTTC. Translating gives CSVEGSYEQYF.